The clone carrying this TCR beta chain was detected only once. Its antigen is still unknown. This sample was taken from a study of shared clonotypes between healthy human individuals. About the study: CD4 naive and CD4 memory each took three plates per donor, while CD8 naive took two and CD8 memory one. Study results and caveats: Several donors shared approximately 5% of their naive CD4 clonotypes.

On sorted subsets, replicate PCRs used approximately 190 ng DNA, or roughly 30,000 T cell genomes. Assay: immunoSEQ multiplex PCR; the TCRdb copy retains only in-frame clones and omits some. Among about 1.1 million clones listed, around 78% were seen once. V lost 0 bases, J lost 7 bases, and 14 bases lay in between. The CDR3 is 15 residues long. The germline V gene encodes CDR1 SGHRS and CDR2 YFSETQ. This rearrangement joins TRBV5-1 to TRBJ2-1; D ambiguous. The material sequenced was memory CD4+ T cells from PBMCs. As for subset: CD45RA-negative fraction. The receptor comes from a man aged 18 to 30 in good health. Some clones in this sample may be carry-over from other donors' samples. Here the CDR3 DNA reads TGCGCCAGCAGCTTGGTTCCCGGGTGGGATAATGAGCAGTTCTTC. The encoded protein is CASSLVPGWDNEQFF.